This T cell receptor beta chain was observed in a study of stem cell transplantation in POMP-related autoinflammatory disease. This clone has only a few counts. Assay: immunoSEQ multiplex PCR; the TCRdb copy retains only in-frame clones and omits some. The table includes some 29,000 clones, about 90% detected once. Sequencing was performed on CD4+ T cells from PBMCs, taken before stem cell transplantation. This TCR was recovered from a human donor with POMP-related autoinflammation and immune dysregulation (PRAID).

The CDR3 DNA reads TGCGCCAGCAGCCCTTCGAACCCTGGTAATTCACCCCTCCACTTT. It yields the protein CASSPSNPGNSPLHF. This sequence joins TRBV5-1 and TRBJ1-6, with D unclear. The CDR3 runs to 15 residues. V was shortened by 4 bases and J by 6 bases, with 14 bases between the two germline ends. Germline values: CDR1 SGHRS, CDR2 YFSETQ. Complete variable domain (other parts from reference TRBV5-1 and TRBJ1-6): KAGVTQTPRYLIKTRGQQVTLSCSPISGHRSVSWYQQTPGQGLQFLFEYFSETQRNKGNFPGRFSGRQFSNSRSEMNVSTLELGDSALYLCASSPSNPGNSPLHFGNGTRLTVT.